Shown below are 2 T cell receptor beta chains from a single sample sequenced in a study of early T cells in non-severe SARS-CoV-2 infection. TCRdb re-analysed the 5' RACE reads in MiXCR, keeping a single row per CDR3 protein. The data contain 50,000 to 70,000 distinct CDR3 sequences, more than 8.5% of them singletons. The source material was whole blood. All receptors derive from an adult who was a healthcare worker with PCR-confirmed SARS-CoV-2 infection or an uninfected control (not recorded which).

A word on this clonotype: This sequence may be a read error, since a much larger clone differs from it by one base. The CDR3, as DNA: TGTGTCTGGAGATCAGGGGTCTATGGCTACACCTTC. Amino acids: CVWRSGVYGYTF. The chain is built from TRBV30 and TRBJ1-2, with D tentatively TRBD1 (6 bases). The CDR3 is made up of 12 amino acids. Per germline, CDR1 GTSNPN and CDR2 SVGIG (reference sequence).

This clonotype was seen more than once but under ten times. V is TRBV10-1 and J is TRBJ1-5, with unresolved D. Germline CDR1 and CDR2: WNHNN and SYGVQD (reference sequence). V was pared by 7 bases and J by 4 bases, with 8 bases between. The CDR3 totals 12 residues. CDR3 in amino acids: CASKAGNQPQHF. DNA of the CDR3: TGCGCCAGCAAGGCGGGTAATCAGCCCCAGCATTTT.